This T cell receptor (beta chain) was found in a study of Ad26.COV2.S vaccination and SARS-CoV-2 variants. The wider study: Intramuscular Ad26.COV2.S at 5x10^10 or 1x10^11 viral particles.

There are 13 residues in the CDR3. Trimming removed 5 bases at V and 2 bases at J, with 9 bases between. Germline CDR1 reads SGHAT; CDR2 reads FQNNGV. The sample's treatment: approximately 18 received Ad26.COV2.S at low or high dose, single or two shots; 5 received placebo; per-sample allocation not given. The investigators took samples on day 63 after the first vaccine or placebo injection. The data were produced by immunoSEQ multiplex PCR, yet TCRdb's version contains in-frame clones alone and is incomplete. The sample holds roughly 500,000 clones; roughly 89% are singletons and the top ten take roughly 2.5%.

The specimen comprised peripheral blood, sampled in a trial of Ad26.COV2.S vaccine versus placebo. The source of this sequence is a person aged 18-65 years who received the Ad26.COV2.S COVID-19 vaccine or a placebo. V usage is TRBV11-2 and J usage is TRBJ1-2; D is uncertain. CDR3 protein: CASSKDLNYGYTF. In DNA form, the CDR3 reads TGTGCCAGCAGCAAGGACCTAAACTATGGCTACACCTTC.